The entry that follows covers one TCR beta chain sequence. Its antigen is unidentified. This sequence may be a read error, since a much larger clone differs from it by one base. Reasons for excluding patients were uncontrolled infection, other autoimmune disease, pregnancy or lactation. The ends lost 9 bases at V and 8 bases at J; junction bases unmatched: 10. The germline gives CDR1 MNHNS, CDR2 SASEGT. The CDR3 totals 14 residues. RNA transcripts were the template for amplifying TCR beta CDR3 regions. First-round RT-PCR targeting the TCR CDR3 was performed with the HTBI primer set. MiXCR was run by TCRdb on the multiplex PCR reads, yielding one entry per CDR3 protein. The sample consists of about 480,000 distinct CDR3 sequences, approximately 15% of them appearing once. This sample is drawn from a study of T cells in Graves' hyperthyroidism and ophthalmopathy. Regarding the study as a whole: Clonotypes that were expanded in thyroid above 0.001 mostly appeared in blood too.

The specimen was blood. This TCR derives from a woman aged 18-29 years with Graves' hyperthyroidism. This sequence joins TRBV6-1 and TRBJ1-4; TRBD1 matches at 9 bases. CDR3 DNA: TGTGCCAGAACTAGCCGGGACAGGGACGAAAAACTGTTTTTT. Translation gives CARTSRDRDEKLFF.